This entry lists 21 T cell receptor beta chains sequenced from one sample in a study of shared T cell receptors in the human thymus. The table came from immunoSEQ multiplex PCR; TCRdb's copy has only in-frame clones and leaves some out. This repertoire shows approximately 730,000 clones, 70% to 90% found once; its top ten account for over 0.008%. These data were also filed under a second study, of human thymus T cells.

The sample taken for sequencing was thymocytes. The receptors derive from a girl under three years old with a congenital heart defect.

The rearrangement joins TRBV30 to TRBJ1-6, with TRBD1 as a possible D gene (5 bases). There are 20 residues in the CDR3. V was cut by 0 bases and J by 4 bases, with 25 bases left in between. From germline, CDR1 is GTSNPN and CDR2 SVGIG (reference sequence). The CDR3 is CAWSVLFRTPDGGYNSPLHF. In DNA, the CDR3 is TGTGCCTGGAGTGTACTGTTTCGGACGCCCGATGGGGGGTATAATTCACCCCTCCACTTT.

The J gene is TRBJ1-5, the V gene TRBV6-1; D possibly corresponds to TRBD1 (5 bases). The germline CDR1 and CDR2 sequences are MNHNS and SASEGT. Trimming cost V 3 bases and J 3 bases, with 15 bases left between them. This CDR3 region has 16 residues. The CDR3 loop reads CASSEGGRGINQPQHF. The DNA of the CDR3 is TGTGCCAGCAGTGAGGGGGGTAGAGGGATCAATCAGCCCCAGCATTTT.

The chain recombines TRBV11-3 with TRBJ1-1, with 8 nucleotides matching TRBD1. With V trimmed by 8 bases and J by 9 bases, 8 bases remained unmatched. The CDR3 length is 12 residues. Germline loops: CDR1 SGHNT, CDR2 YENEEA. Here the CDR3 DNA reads TGTGCCAGCGCAATAACAGGGGGAAAAGCTTTCTTT. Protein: CASAITGGKAFF.

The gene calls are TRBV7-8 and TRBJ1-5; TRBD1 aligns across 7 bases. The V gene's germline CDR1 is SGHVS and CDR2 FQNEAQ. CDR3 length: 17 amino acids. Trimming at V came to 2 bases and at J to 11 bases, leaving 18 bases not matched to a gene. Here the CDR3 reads CASSLRNGTGDPWAQHF. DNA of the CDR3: TGTGCCAGCAGCTTACGCAATGGAACAGGGGATCCTTGGGCCCAGCATTTT.

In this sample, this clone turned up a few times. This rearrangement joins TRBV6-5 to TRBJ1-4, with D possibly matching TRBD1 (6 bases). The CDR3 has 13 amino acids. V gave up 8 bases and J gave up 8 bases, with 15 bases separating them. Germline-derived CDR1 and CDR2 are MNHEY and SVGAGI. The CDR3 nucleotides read TGTGCCAGCGGGGCCGCGACAGGAGAAAAACTGTTTTTT. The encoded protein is CASGAATGEKLFF.

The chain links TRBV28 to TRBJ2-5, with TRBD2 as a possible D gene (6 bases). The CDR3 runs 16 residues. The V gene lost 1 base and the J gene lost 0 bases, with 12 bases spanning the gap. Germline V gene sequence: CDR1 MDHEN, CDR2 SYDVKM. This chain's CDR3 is CASSLSAEGHQETQYF. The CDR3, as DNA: TGTGCCAGCAGTTTATCGGCGGAGGGACACCAAGAGACCCAGTACTTC.

The CDR3: CASSLRWSAPGDTEAFF. CDR3 bases: TGTGCCAGCAGCCTAAGGTGGTCGGCCCCCGGAGACACTGAAGCTTTCTTT. J is TRBJ1-1 and V is TRBV7-9, with D unresolved. CDR3 size: 17 residues. The V gene's germline CDR1 is SEHNR and CDR2 FQNEAQ (reference sequence). Deletions cut 5 bases from V and 3 bases from J, with 22 bases between.

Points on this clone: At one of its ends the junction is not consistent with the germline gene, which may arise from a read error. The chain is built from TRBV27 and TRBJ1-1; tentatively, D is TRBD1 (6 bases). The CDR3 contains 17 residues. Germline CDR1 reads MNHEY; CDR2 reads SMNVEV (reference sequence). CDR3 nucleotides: TGTGCCGGCAGTTTATCCCCCCCGCGGGGGGCAAGAACTGAAGCTTTCTTT. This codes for CAGSLSPPRGARTEAFF.

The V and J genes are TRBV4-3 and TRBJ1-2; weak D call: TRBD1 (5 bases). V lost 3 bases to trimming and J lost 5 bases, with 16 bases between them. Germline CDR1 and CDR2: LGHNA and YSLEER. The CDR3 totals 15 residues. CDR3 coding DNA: TGCGCCAGCAGCCACCAGGGTTCCTTCCCTTATGGCTACACCTTC. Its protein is CASSHQGSFPYGYTF.

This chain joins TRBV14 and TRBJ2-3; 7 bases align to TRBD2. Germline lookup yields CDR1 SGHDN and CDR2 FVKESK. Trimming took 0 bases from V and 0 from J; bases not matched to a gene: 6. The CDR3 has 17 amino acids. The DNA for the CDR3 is TGTGCCAGCAGCCAAGATCGGGACTACCAAAGCACAGATACGCAGTATTTT. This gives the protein CASSQDRDYQSTDTQYF.

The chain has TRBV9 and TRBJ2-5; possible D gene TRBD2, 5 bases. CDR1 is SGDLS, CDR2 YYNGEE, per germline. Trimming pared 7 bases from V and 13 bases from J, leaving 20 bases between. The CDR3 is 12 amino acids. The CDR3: CASGPDGGAPYF. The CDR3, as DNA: TGTGCCAGCGGCCCCGATGGAGGAGCCCCGTACTTC.

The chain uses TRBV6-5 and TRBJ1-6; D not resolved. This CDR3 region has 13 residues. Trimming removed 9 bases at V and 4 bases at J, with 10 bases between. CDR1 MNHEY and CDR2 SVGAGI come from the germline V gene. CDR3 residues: CASATVYNSPLHF. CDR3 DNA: TGTGCCAGTGCCACAGTGTATAATTCACCCCTCCACTTT.

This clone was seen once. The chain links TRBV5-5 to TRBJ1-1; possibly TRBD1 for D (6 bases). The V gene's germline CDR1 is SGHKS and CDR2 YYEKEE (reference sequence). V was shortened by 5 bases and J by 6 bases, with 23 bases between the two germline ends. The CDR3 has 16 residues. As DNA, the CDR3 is TGTGCCAGCAGAAAGGGGGGGGCCAGGGAGATTCCTGAAGCTTTCTTT. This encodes CASRKGGAREIPEAFF. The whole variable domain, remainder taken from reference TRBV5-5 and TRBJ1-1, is DAGVTQSPTHLIKTRGQQVTLRCSPISGHKSVSWYQQVLGQGPQFIFQYYEKEERGRGNFPDRFSARQFPNYSSELNVNALLLGDSALYLCASRKGGAREIPEAFFGQGTRLTVV.

The CDR3 protein is CASSRTGGETQYF. CDR3 nucleotide sequence: TGTGCCAGCAGCCGGACAGGCGGGGAGACCCAGTACTTC. V usage is TRBV14 and J usage is TRBJ2-5; the match to TRBD1 covers 7 bases. Germline CDR1 reads SGHDN; CDR2 reads FVKESK. CDR3 size: 13 residues. The ends lost 4 bases at V and 5 bases at J; junction bases unmatched: 4. Based on the CDR3 plus reference TRBV14 and TRBJ2-5, the full variable domain is EAGVTQFPSHSVIEKGQTVTLRCDPISGHDNLYWYRRVMGKEIKFLLHFVKESKQDESGMPNNRFLAERTGGTYSTLKVQPAELEDSGVYFCASSRTGGETQYFGPGTRLLVL.

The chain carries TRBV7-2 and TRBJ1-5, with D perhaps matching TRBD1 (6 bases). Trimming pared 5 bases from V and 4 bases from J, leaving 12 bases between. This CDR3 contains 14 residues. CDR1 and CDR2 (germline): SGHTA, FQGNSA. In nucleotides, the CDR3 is TGTGCCAGCAGCGCAGACAGGCTAAATCAGCCCCAGCATTTT. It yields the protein CASSADRLNQPQHF.

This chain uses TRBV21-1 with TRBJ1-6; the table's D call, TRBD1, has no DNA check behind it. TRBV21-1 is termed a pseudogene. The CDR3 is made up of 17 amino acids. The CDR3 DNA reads TGTGCCAGCAGCAAAAATAAAGGGACAGGGGAGGGTTCACCCCTCCACTTT. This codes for CASSKNKGTGEGSPLHF.

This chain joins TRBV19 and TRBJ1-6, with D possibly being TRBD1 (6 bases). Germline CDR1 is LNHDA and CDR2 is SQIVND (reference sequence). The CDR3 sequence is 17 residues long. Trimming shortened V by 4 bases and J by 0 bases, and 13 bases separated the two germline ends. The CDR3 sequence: CASSTWQGTSYNSPLHF. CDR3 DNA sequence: TGTGCCAGTAGTACCTGGCAGGGGACCTCCTATAATTCACCCCTCCACTTT.

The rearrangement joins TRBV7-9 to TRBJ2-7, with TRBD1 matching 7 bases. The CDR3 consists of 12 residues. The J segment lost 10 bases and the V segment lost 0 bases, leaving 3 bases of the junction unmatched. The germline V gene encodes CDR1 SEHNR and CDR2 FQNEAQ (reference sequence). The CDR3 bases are TGTGCCAGCAGCTTAGCGGGGACAGACCAGTACTTC. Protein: CASSLAGTDQYF.

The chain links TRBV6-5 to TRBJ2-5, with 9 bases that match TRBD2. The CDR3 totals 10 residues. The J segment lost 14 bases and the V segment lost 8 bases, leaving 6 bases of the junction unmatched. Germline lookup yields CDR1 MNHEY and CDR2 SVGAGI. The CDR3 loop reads CASGSGSTYF. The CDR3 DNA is TGTGCCAGCGGTAGCGGGAGTACCTACTTC.

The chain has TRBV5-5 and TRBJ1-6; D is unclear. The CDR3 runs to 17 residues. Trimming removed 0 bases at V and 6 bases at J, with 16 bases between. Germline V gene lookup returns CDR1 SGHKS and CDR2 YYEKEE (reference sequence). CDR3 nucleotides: TGTGCCAGCAGCTTGGATTTCCCGGGCGGGCTTAATTCACCCCTCCACTTT. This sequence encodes CASSLDFPGGLNSPLHF.

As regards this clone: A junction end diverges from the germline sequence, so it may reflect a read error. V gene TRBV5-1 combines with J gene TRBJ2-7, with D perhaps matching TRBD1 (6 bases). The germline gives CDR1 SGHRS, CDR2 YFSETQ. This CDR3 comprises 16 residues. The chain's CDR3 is CASSLVEGRGPSQQVF. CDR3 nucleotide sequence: TGCGCCAGCAGCTTGGTTGAGGGCAGGGGTCCCTCCCAACAGGTCTTC. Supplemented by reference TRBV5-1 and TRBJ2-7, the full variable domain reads KAGVTQTPRYLIKTRGQQVTLSCSPISGHRSVSWYQQTPGQGLQFLFEYFSETQRNKGNFPGRFSGRQFSNSRSEMNVSTLELGDSALYLCASSLVEGRGPSQQVFGPGTRLTVT.